The rows below give T cell receptor beta chains drawn from one sample of a study of blood T cell repertoires in COVID-19. Assay: immunoSEQ multiplex PCR; the TCRdb copy retains only in-frame clones and omits some. The sample consists of approximately 74,000 clones, 75% to 95% of them appearing once. The sample comprised peripheral blood. These receptors came from a woman aged 55-70 years with active COVID-19. CDR3s include the opening cysteine and the closing phenylalanine or tryptophan. Each record gives: V gene, D gene, clone size, J gene, CDR3 DNA, CDR3 protein. The D gene is left open where the match is weak. Clone size is given for some rows only: seen once, a few or many times, or a class if the clone is expanded.

TRBV12-3/TRBV12-4	TRBD1	.	TRBJ1-1	TGTGCCAGCAGTTGGACAGGGAACACTGAAGCTTTCTTT	CASSWTGNTEAFF
TRBV28	.	once	TRBJ1-5	TGTGCCAGCAGTCGGGTATATTCCCATCAGCCCCAGCATTTT	CASSRVYSHQPQHF
TRBV6-6	.	.	TRBJ2-7	TGTGCCAGCAGTTACAACCCGGGCGAGCAGTACTTC	CASSYNPGEQYF
TRBV7-2	.	.	TRBJ2-1	TGTGCCAGCAGTTACCGCCGGGACAACAATGAGCAGTTCTTC	CASSYRRDNNEQFF
TRBV10-1	.	.	TRBJ2-1	TGCGCCAGCAGTGCTGAGTGGTCCTACAATGAGCAGTTCTTC	CASSAEWSYNEQFF
TRBV11-2	.	.	TRBJ1-6	TGTGCCAGCAGCTCCACGACAGGAGGCGCGACCCTCCACTTT	CASSSTTGGATLHF
TRBV2	.	.	TRBJ1-4	TGTGCCAGCAGTGAAGGGAGGGCATTAACGGTTGAAAAACTGTTTTTT	CASSEGRALTVEKLFF
TRBV5-4	TRBD1	.	TRBJ2-5	TGTGCCAGCAGCTTGAGAGGGGGCCAGGGAGAGACCCAGTACTTC	CASSLRGGQGETQYF
TRBV6-1	.	.	TRBJ2-7	TGTGCCAGCAGTGAAGCGTTTTTAGGCAGATGGAGCTCCTACGAGCAGTACTTC	CASSEAFLGRWSSYEQYF
TRBV15	.	.	TRBJ2-2	TGTGCCACCAGCAGACCGACACACAGGGCCGGGGAGCTGTTTTTT	CATSRPTHRAGELFF
TRBV28	.	.	TRBJ2-7	TGTGCCAGCAGTTTAAAACGCGCATCCCAAAAAACCTACGAGCAGTACTTC	CASSLKRASQKTYEQYF
TRBV5-5	.	.	TRBJ2-5	TGTGCCAGCAGCTTAGGACACGCTGAGACCCAGTACTTC	CASSLGHAETQYF
TRBV7-2	TRBD2	.	TRBJ2-1	TGTGCCAGCAGCTTAGGCTCCGGGACTAACTACAATGAGCAGTTCTTC	CASSLGSGTNYNEQFF
TRBV2	.	.	TRBJ1-1	TGTGCCAGCAGTGAGGCGGGGTTCACTGAAGCTTTCTTT	CASSEAGFTEAFF
TRBV15	.	.	TRBJ2-1	TGTGCCACCAGCAGAGCGCGCAGGGAACTATACAATGAGCAGTTCTTC	CATSRARRELYNEQFF
TRBV20-1	TRBD2	once	TRBJ2-3	TGCAGTGCTAGTAGAGCGGGAGATAGCACAGATACGCAGTATTTT	CSASRAGDSTDTQYF
TRBV12-3/TRBV12-4	.	once	TRBJ1-2	TGTGCCAGCAGTTTATCGGAGCGTGGCTACACCTTC	CASSLSERGYTF
TRBV7-8	TRBD2	once	TRBJ2-7	TGTGCCAGCAGCTCCACGGGACTAGCGGGAGGACCTCCTTACGAGCAGTACTTC	CASSSTGLAGGPPYEQYF
TRBV6-1	.	.	TRBJ2-1	TGTGCCAGCAGGGAAGCCAGCGGGCGACCGGACAATGAGCAGTTCTTC	CASREASGRPDNEQFF
TRBV5-1	TRBD1	.	TRBJ1-2	TGCGCCAGCAGCCCGGGACAGGGGATGAGGGGCTACACCTTC	CASSPGQGMRGYTF
TRBV9	TRBD1	.	TRBJ2-7	TGTGCCAGCAGCGTAGGGCCCCTCGGACAGGGAATCCACTACGAGCAGTACTTC	CASSVGPLGQGIHYEQYF
TRBV19	.	once	TRBJ1-2	TGTGCCAGTAGTTCTCGCCGACAGAACTATGGCTACACCTTC	CASSSRRQNYGYTF
TRBV30	TRBD2	.	TRBJ2-1	TGTGCCTGGAGGAGGGGCTCCGGGACTAGACGGGTCAATGAGCAGTTCTTC	CAWRRGSGTRRVNEQFF
TRBV6-5	TRBD1	.	TRBJ1-2	TGTGCCAGCAGCGTCGGGACAGGGACGTATGGCTACACCTTC	CASSVGTGTYGYTF
TRBV28	TRBD1	.	TRBJ2-1	TGTGCCAGCAGCGGAACAGGGGGCGTGATCAATGAGCAGTTCTTC	CASSGTGGVINEQFF
TRBV19	.	.	TRBJ1-5	TGTGCCAGTGGGGACACCATATCTCAGCCCCAGCATTTT	CASGDTISQPQHF
TRBV2	TRBD1	.	TRBJ2-4	TGTGCCAGCAGCGGGGAACAGGGGCTAGCCAAAAACATTCAGTACTTC	CASSGEQGLAKNIQYF
TRBV9	.	.	TRBJ2-2	TGTGCCAGCAGCTCTCACCGGGCGAACACCGGGGAGCTGTTTTTT	CASSSHRANTGELFF
TRBV6-6	.	.	TRBJ2-3	TGTGCCAGCAGTTTTCTTGAGGCAGATACGCAGTATTTT	CASSFLEADTQYF
TRBV3-1/TRBV3-2	TRBD1	.	TRBJ1-2	TGTGCCAGCAGCCCCCTTGCTTTCGGGACAGGGAATAACTATGGCTACACCTTC	CASSPLAFGTGNNYGYTF
TRBV4-1	TRBD1	.	TRBJ2-7	TGCGCCAGCAGCACTGGACAGGGGTCCTACGAGCAGTACTTC	CASSTGQGSYEQYF
TRBV5-1	TRBD2	.	TRBJ2-1	TGCGCCAGCAGCCCTGGCTCGCGGGAGGGCCCTGCTCTGTTCTTC	CASSPGSREGPALFF
TRBV28	.	.	TRBJ2-6	TGTGCCAGCAGTTTGGATTTCTACGGGTTTCGCGCCCTGACTTTC	CASSLDFYGFRALTF
TRBV28	TRBD1	.	TRBJ2-7	TGTGCCAGCAGAAAAGGGCGGACAGGCCCCTACGAGCAGTACTTC	CASRKGRTGPYEQYF
TRBV24-1	.	.	TRBJ2-1	TGTGCCACCAGTGATTCCCTCCGACAGGAGCACAATGAGCAGTTCTTC	CATSDSLRQEHNEQFF
TRBV5-1	TRBD2	.	TRBJ2-1	TGCGCCAGCAGCCTTAGCGGGAATATCAATGAGCAGTTCTTC	CASSLSGNINEQFF